The T cell receptor (beta chain) under discussion was sequenced for a study of T cell repertoires in cytomegalovirus infection (dated by TCRdb to between 2018 and 2021). Regarding the research as a whole: Recently identified HLA-C-restricted CMV epitopes, whose presentation resists viral immunomodulation, were targeted by peptide stimulations together with well-studied HLA-B-restricted epitopes. Donor HLA type was relevant to the analysis, as public TCR beta signatures indicated carriage of CMV infection together with the matching HLA type. Here is what the overall study found, with its caveats: Cumulative frequency of public TCR beta family members discriminated carriers of CMV infection plus the relevant HLA type in this cohort and an independent approximately 370-donor cohort. The ex vivo response was dominated by HLA-C-restricted CMV-specific TCR beta clonotypes, which also provided the single most frequent clonotype in two of eight donors.

The data were produced on an Illumina HiSeq 1500. TCRdb itself trimmed the public reads at Q25 with fastp, ran MiXCR and retained productive beta chains. Rows merge per CDR3 protein into single entries with the most common DNA and genes. The sample data list hundreds of thousands of distinct CDR3 sequences, and around a third of these were observed just once. The ten most abundant clones make up about a sixth of the sample. The junction carries 21 bases between V and J, which are trimmed by 5 bases and 10 bases respectively. The CDR3 runs 16 residues from the cysteine to the phenylalanine. Here the CDR3 DNA is all that survives: 48 bases in frame from base 1. CDR1 is given as SGHVS and CDR2 as FQNEAQ, both from the germline V gene. The sample's treatment or condition label, in plain terms: in vitro stimulation with specific CMV peptide epitopes to enrich CMV-specific T cells. This clonotype was picked up many times. Its antigen is not yet known. No per-base quality is available; no much larger clone lies one base away.

This clonotype was sampled from a human donor in good health (CMV status not recorded). Some clones in this sample may be carry-over from other donors' samples. The sample was cultured PBMCs, taken from culture after CMV antigen stimulation. This chain is built from TRBV7-8 and TRBJ1-6, with TRBD1 as a weak D call on 6 bases. Read as DNA, the sequence is TGTGCCAGCAGCCCCCAGGGGTCAGGAATAAAGTCACCCCTCCACTTT. Its product reads: CASSPQGSGIKSPLHF.